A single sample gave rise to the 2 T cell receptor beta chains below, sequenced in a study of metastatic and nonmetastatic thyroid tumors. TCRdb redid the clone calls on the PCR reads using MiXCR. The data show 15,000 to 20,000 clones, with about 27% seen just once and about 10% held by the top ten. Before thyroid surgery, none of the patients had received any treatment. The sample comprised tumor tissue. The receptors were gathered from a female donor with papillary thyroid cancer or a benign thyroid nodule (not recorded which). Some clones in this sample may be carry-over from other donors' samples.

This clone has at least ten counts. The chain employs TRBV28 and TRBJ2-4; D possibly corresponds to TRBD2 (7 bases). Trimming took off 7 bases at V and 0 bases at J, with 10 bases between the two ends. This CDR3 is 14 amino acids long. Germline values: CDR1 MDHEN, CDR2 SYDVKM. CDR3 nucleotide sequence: TGTGCCAGCATCGGGGGGCTAGCCAAAAACATTCAGTACTTC. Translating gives CASIGGLAKNIQYF.

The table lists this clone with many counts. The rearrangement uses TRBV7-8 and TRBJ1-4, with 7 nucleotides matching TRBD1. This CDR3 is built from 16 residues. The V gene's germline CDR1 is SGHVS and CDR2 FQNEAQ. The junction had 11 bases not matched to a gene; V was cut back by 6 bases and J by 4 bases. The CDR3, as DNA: TGTGCCAGCAGTCAAACGACAGGGCGTTATAATGAAAAACTGTTTTTT. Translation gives CASSQTTGRYNEKLFF.